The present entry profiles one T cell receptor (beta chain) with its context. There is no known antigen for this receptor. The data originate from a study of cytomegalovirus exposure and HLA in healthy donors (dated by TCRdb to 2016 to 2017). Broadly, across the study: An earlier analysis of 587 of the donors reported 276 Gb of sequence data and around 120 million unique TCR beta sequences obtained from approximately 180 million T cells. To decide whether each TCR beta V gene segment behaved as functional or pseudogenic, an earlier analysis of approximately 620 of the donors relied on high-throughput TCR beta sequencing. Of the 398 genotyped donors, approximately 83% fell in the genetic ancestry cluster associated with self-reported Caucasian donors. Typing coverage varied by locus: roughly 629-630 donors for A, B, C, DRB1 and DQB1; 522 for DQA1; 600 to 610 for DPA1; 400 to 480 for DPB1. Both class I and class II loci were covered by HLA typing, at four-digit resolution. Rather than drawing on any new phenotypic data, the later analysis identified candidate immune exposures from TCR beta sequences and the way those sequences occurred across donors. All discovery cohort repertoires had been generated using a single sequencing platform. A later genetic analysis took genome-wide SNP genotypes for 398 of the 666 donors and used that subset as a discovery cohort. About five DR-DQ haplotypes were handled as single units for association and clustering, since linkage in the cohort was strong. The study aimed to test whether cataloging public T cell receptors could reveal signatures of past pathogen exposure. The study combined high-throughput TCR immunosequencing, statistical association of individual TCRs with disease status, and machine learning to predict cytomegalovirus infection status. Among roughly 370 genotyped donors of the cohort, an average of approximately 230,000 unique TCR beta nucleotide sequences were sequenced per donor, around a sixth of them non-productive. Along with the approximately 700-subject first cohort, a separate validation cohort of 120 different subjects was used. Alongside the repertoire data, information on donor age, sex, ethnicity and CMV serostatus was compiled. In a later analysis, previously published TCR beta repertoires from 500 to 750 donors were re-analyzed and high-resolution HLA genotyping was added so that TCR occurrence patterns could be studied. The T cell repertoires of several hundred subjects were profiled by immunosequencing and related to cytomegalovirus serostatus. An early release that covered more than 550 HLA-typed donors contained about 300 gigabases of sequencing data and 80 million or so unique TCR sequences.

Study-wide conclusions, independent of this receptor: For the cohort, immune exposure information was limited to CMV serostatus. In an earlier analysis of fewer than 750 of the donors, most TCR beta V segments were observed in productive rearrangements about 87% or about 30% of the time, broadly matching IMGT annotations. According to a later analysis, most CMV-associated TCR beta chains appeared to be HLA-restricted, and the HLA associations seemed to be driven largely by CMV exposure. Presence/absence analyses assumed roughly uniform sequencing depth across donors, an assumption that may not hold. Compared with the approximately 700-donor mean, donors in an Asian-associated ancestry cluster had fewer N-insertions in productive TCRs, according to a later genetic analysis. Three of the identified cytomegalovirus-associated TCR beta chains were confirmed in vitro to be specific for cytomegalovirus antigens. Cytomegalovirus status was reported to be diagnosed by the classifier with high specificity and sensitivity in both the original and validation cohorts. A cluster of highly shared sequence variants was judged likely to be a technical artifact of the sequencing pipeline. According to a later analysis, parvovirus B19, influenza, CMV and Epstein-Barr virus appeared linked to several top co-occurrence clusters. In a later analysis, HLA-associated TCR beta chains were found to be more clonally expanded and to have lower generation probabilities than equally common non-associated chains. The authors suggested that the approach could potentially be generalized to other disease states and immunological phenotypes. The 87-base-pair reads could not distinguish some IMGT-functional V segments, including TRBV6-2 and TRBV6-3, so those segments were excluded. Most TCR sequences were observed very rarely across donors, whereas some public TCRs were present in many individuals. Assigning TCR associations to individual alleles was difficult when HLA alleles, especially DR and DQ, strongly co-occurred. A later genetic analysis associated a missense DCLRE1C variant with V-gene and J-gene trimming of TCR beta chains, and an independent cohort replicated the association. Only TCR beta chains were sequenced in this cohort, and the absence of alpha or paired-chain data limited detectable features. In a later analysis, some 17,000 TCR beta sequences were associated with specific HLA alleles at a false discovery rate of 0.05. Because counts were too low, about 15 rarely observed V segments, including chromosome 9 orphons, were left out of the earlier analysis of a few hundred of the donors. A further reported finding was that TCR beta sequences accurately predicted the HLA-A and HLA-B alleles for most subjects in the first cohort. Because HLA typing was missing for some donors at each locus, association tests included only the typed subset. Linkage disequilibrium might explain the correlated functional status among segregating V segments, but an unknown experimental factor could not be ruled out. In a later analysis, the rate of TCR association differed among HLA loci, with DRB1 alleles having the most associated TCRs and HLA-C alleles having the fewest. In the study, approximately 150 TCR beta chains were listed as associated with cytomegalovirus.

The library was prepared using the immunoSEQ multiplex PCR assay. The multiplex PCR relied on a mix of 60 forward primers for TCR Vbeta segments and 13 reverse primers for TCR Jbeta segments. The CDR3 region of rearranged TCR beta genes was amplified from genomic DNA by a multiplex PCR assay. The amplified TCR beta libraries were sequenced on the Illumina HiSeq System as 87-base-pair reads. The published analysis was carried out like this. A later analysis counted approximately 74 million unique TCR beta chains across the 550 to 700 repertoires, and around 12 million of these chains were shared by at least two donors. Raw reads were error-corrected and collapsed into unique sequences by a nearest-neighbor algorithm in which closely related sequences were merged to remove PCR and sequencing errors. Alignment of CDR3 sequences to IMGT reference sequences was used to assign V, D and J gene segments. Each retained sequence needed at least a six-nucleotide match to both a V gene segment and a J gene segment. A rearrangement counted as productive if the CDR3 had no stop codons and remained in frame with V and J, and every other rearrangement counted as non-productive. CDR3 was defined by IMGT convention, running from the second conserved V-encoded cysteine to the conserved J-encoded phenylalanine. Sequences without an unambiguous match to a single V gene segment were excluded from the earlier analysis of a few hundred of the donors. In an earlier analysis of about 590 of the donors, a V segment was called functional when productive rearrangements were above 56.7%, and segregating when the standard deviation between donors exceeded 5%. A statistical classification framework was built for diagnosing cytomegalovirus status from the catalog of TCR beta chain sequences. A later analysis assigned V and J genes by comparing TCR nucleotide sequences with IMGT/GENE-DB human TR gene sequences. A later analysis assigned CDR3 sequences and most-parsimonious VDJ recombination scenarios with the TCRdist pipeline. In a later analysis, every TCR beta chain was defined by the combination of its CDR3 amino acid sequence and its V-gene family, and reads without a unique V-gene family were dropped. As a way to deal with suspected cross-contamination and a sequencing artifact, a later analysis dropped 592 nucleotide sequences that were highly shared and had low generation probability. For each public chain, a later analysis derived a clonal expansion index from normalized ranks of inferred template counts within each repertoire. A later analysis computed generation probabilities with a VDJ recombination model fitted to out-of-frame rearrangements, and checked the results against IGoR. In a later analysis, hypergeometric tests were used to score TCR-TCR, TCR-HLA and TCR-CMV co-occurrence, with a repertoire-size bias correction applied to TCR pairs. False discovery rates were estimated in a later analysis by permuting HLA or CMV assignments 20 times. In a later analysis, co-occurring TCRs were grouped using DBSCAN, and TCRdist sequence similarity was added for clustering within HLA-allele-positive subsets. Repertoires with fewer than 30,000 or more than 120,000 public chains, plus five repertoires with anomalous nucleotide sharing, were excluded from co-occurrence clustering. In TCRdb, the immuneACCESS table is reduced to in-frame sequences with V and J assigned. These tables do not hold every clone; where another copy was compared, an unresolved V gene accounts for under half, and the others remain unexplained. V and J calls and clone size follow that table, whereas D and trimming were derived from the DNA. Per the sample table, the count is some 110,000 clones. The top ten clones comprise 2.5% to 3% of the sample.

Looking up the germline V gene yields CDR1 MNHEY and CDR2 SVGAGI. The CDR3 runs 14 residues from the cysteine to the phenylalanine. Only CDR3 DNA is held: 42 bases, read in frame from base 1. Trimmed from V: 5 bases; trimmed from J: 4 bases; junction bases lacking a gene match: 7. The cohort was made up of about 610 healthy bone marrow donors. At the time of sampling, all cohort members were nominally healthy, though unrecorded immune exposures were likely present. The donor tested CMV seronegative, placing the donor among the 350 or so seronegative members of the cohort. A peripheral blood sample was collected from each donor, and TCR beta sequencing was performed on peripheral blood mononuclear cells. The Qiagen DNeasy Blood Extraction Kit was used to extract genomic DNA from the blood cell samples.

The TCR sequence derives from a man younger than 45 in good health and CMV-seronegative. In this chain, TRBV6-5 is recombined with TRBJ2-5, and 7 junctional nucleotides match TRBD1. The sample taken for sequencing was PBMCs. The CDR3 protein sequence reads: CASSQHRGRETQYF. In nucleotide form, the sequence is TGTGCCAGCAGTCAACACAGGGGTCGAGAGACCCAGTACTTC.